These 4 T cell receptor beta chains originate from one sample sequenced in a study of cytomegalovirus exposure and HLA in healthy donors. This PCR relied on a set of 60 Vbeta primers and 13 Jbeta primers. Only in-frame clones appear in the TCRdb table, and some are missing; sequencing was by immunoSEQ multiplex PCR. The sample holds 100,000 to 150,000 clones, approximately 80% seen once. The sequenced sample was PBMCs. Source of these receptors: a human donor in good health.

The chain employs TRBV11-3 and TRBJ2-1; 10 bases fit TRBD2. Germline trimming cut 5 bases from V and 7 bases from J; bases unmatched to any gene: 8. Germline CDR1 is SGHNT and CDR2 is YENEEA. This CDR3 region has 15 residues. The CDR3: CASSPLAGEYNEQFF. In DNA form, the CDR3 reads TGTGCCAGCAGCCCCCTAGCGGGAGAATATAATGAGCAGTTCTTC.

The chain employs TRBV10-1 and TRBJ1-6; no firm D call. The V end was cut by 0 bases, the J end by 11 bases, with 5 bases between. This CDR3 region has 12 residues. The V gene's germline CDR1 is WNHNN and CDR2 SYGVQD (reference sequence). DNA of the CDR3: TGCGCCAGCAGTGAGTCGCGGACACCCCTCCACTTT. Encoded protein: CASSESRTPLHF.

The V call is TRBV28, the J call TRBJ2-5; D might be TRBD1 (6 bases). Near its end, the DNA agrees better with TRBJ2-7, so the J call may be wrong. This CDR3 has 15 amino acids. From germline, CDR1 is MDHEN and CDR2 SYDVKM. CDR3 protein: CASSHGTTFSYEQYF. The CDR3 nucleotides are TGTGCCAGCAGCCACGGGACAACCTTCTCCTACGAGCAGTACTTC.

The chain carries TRBV7-6 and TRBJ2-1; maybe TRBD2 (5 bases). The germline CDR1 and CDR2 sequences are SGHVS and FNYEAQ. V dropped 1 base and J dropped 6 bases, with 7 bases sitting between them. This CDR3 has 13 residues. This chain's CDR3 is CASSLVAGNEQFF. CDR3 bases: TGTGCCAGCAGCTTAGTGGCGGGCAATGAGCAGTTCTTC.